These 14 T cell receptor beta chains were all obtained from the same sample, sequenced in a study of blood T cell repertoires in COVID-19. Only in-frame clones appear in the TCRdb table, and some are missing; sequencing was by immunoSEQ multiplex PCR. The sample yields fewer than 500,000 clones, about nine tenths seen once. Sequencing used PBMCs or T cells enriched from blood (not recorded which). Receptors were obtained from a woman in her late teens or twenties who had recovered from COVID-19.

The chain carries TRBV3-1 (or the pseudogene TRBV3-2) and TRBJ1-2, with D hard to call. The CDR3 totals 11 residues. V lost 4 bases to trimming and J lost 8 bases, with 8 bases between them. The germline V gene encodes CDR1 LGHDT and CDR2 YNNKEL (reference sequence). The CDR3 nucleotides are TGTGCCAGCAGCCTCCTGGGCGGCTACACCTTC. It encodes CASSLLGGYTF.

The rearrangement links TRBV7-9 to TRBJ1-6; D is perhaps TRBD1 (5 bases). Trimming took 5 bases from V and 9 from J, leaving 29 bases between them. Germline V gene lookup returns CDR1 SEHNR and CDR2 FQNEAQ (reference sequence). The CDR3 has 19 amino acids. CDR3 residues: CASSPVSAAGEVVGSPLHF. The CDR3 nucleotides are TGTGCCAGCAGCCCCGTGTCGGCCGCGGGGGAGGTAGTAGGTTCACCCCTCCACTTT.

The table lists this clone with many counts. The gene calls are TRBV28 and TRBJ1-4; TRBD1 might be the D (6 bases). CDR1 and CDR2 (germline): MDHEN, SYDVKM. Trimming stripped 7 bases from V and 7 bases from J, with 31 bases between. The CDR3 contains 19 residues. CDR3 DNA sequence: TGTGCCAGCACCGCGAGAGGGGGAACGCTCGGCCGGATGGGTGAAAAACTGTTTTTT. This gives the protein CASTARGGTLGRMGEKLFF.

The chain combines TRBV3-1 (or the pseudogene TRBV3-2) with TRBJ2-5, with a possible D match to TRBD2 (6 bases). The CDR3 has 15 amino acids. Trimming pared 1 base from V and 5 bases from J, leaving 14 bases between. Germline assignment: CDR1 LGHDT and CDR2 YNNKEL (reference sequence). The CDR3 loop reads CASSQVVGGRETQYF. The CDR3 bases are TGTGCCAGCAGCCAAGTGGTCGGGGGAAGGGAGACCCAGTACTTC.

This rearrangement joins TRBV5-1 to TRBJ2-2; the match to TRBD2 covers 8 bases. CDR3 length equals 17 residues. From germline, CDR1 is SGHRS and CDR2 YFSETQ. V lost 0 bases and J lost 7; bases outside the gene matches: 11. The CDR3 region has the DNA TGCGCCAGCAGCTTGGTGATAGCGGGGACTGAGGGCGGGGAGCTGTTTTTT. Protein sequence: CASSLVIAGTEGGELFF.

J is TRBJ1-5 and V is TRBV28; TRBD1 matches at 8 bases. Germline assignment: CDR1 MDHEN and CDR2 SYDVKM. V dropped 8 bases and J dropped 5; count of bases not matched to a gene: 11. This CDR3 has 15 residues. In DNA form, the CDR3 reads TGTGCCAGCGGCGGCGGACAGGGCCTCTATCAGCCCCAGCATTTT. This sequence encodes CASGGGQGLYQPQHF.

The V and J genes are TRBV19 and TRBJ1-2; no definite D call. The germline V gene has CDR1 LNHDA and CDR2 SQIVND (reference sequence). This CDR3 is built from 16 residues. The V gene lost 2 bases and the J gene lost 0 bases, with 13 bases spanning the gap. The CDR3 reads CASSILWSSSNYGYTF. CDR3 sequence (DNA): TGTGCCAGTAGTATATTGTGGAGCTCCTCTAACTATGGCTACACCTTC.

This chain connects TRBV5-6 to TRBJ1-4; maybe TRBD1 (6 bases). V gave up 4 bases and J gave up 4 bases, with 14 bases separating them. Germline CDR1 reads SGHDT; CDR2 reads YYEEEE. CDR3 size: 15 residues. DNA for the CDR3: TGTGCCAGCAGCGGCCCGGGACAAGTTAATGAAAAACTGTTTTTT. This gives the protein CASSGPGQVNEKLFF.

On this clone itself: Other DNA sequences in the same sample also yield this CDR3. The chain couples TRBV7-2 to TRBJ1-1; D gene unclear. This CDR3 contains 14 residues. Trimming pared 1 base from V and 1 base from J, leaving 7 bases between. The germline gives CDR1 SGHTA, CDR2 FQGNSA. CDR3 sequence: CASSLVGGNTEAFF. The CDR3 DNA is TGTGCCAGCAGCTTAGTCGGAGGGAACACTGAAGCTTTCTTT.

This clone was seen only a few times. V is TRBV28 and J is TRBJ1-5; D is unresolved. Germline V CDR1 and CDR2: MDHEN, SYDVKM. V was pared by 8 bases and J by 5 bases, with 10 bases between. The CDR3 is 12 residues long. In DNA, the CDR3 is TGTGCCAGCCATGAGGGATATCAGCCCCAGCATTTT. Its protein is CASHEGYQPQHF. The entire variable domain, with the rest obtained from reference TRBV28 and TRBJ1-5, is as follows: DVKVTQSSRYLVKRTGEKVFLECVQDMDHENMFWYRQDPGLGLRLIYFSYDVKMKEKGDIPEGYSVSREKKERFSLILESASTNQTSMYLCASHEGYQPQHFGDGTRLSIL.

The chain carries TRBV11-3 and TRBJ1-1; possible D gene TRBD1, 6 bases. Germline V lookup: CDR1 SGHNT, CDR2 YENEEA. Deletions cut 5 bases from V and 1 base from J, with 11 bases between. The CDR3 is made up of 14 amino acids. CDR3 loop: CASSAGTTNTEAFF. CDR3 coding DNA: TGTGCCAGCAGCGCCGGGACAACGAACACTGAAGCTTTCTTT.

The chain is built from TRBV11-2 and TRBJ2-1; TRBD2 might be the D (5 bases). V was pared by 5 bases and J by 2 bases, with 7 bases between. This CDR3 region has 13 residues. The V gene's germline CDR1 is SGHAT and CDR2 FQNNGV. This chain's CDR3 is CASSPGTYNEQFF. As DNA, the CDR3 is TGTGCCAGCAGCCCCGGGACCTACAATGAGCAGTTCTTC.

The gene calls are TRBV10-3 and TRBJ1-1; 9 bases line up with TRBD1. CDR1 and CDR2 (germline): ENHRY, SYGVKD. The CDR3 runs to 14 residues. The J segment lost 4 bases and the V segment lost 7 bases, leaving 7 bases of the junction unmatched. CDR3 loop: CAIISDRGGTEAFF. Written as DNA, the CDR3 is TGTGCCATCATCTCGGACAGGGGAGGCACTGAAGCTTTCTTT.

The CDR3 is CASSSHMRTGGYGYTF. DNA for the CDR3: TGTGCCAGCAGTTCTCATATGCGGACAGGAGGCTATGGCTACACCTTC. The rearrangement joins TRBV27 to TRBJ1-2, with 7 bases aligning to TRBD1. The V and J ends lost 4 bases and 4 bases, in that order; junction bases with no gene match: 12. Germline CDR1 reads MNHEY; CDR2 reads SMNVEV (reference sequence). The CDR3 runs 16 residues.